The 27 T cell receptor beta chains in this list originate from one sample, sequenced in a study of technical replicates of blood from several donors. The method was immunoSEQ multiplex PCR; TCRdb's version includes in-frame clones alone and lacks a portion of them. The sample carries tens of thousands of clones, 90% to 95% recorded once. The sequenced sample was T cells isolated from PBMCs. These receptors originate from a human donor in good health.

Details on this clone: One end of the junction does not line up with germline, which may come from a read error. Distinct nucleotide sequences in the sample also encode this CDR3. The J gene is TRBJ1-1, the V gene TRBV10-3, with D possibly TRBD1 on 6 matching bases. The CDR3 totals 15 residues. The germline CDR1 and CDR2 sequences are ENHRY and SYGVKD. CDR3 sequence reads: CAISELGHTNTEAFF. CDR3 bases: TGTGCCATCAGTGAGTTGGGACATACAAACACTGAAGCTTTTTTT.

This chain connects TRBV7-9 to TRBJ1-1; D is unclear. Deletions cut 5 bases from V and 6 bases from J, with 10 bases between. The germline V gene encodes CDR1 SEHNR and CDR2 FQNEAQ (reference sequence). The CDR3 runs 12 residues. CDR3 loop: CASSPGDPEAFF. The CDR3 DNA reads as TGTGCCAGCAGCCCCGGGGATCCTGAAGCTTTCTTT.

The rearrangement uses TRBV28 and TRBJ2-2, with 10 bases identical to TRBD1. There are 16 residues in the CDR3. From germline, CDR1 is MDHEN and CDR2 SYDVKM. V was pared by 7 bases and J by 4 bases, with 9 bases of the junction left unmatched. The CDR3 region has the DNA TGTGCCAGCATACCGTTCGGGGACAGGGGCACCGGGGAGCTGTTTTTT. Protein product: CASIPFGDRGTGELFF.

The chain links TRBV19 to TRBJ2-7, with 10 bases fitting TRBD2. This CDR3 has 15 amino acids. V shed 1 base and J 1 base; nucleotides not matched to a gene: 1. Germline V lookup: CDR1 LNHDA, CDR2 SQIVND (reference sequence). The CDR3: CASSIASGRSYEQYF. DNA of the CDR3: TGTGCCAGTAGTATAGCTAGCGGGAGATCCTACGAGCAGTACTTC.

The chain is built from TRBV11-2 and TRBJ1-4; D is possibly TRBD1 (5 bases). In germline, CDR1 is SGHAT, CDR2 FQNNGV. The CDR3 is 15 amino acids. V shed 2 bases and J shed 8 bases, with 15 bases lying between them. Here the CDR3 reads CASSLLVQGSEKLFF. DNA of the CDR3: TGTGCCAGCAGCTTACTGGTGCAGGGAAGCGAAAAACTGTTTTTT.

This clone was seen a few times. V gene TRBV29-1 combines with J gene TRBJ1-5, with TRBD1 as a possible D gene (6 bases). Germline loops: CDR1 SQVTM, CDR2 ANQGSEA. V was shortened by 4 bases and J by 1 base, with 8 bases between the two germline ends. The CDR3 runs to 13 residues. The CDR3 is CSVGGTSNQPQHF. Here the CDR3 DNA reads TGCAGCGTTGGGGGGACAAGCAATCAGCCCCAGCATTTT.

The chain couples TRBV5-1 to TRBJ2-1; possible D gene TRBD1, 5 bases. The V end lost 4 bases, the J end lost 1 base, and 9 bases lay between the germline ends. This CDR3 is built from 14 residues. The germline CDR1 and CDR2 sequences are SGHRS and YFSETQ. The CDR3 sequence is CASSNRGSYNEQFF. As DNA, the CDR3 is TGCGCCAGCAGCAATAGGGGATCCTACAATGAGCAGTTCTTC.

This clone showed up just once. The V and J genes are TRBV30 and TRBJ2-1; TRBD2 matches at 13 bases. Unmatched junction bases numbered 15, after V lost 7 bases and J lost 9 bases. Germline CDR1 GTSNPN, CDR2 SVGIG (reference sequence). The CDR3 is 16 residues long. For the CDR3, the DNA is TGTGCCTTCTGGGGGGGACTAGCGGGGTTCTCGGGTGAGCAGTTCTTC. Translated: CAFWGGLAGFSGEQFF.

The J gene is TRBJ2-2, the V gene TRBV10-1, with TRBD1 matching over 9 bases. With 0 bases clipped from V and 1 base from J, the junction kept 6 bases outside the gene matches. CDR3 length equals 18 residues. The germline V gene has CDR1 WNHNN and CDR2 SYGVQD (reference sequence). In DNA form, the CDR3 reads TGCGCCAGCAGTGAGTCGGGACAGGGCCAAGAGAACACCGGGGAGCTGTTTTTT. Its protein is CASSESGQGQENTGELFF.

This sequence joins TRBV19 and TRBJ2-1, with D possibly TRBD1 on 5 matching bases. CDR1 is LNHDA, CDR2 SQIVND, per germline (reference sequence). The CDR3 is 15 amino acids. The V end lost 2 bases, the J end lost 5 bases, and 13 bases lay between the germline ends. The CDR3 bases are TGTGCCAGTAGTATACAGGGCCAGTCCAACAATGAGCAGTTCTTC. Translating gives CASSIQGQSNNEQFF.

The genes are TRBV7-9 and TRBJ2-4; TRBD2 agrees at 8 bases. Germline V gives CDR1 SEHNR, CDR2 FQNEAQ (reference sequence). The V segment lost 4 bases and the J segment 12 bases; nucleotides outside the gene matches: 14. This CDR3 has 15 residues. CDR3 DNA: TGTGCCAGCAGCTCCCCTCATAGCGGGGAAAATGATCAGTACTTC. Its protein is CASSSPHSGENDQYF.

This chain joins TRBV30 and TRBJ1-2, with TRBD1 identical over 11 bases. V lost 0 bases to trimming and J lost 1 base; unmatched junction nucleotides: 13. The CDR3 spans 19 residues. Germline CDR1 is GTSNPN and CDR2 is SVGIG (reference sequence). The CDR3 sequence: CAWSVFRDRGGLFNYGYTF. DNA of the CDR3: TGTGCCTGGAGTGTATTCCGGGACAGGGGGGGCCTTTTTAACTATGGCTACACCTTC.

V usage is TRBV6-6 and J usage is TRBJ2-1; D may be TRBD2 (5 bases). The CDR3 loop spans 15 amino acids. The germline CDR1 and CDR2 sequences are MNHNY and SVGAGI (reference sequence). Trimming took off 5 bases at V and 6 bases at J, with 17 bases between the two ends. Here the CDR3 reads CASSILLLESNEQFF. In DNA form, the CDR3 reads TGTGCCAGCAGTATACTTCTACTAGAATCCAATGAGCAGTTCTTC.

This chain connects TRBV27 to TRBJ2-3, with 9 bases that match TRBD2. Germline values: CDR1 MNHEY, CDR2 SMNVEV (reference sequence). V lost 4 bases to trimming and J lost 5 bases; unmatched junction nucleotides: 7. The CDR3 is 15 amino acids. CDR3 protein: CASSWAGGAGDTQYF. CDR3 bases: TGTGCCAGCAGTTGGGCGGGGGGGGCTGGAGATACGCAGTATTTT.

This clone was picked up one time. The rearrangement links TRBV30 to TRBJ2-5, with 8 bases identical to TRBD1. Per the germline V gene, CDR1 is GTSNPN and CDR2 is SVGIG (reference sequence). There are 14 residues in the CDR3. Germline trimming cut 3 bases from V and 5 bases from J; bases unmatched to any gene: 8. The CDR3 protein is CAWSPTRTGETQYF. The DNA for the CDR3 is TGTGCCTGGAGCCCAACGAGGACAGGGGAGACCCAGTACTTC.

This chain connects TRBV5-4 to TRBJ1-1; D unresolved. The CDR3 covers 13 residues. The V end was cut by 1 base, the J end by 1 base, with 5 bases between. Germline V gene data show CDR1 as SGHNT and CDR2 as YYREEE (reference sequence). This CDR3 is CASSLPGNTEAFF. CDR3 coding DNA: TGTGCCAGCAGCTTGCCGGGGAACACTGAAGCTTTCTTT.

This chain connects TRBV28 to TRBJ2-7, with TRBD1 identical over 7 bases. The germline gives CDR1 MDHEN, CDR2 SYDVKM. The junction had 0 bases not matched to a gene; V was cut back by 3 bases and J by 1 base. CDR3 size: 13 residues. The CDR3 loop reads CASSFRGSYEQYF. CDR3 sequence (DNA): TGTGCCAGCAGTTTCAGGGGGTCCTACGAGCAGTACTTC.

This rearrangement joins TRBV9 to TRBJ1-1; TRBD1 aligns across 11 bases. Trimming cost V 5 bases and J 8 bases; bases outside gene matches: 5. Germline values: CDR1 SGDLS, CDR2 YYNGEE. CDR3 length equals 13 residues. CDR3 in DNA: TGTGCCAGCAGGCCGGGACAGGGGGTGGAAGCTTTCTTT. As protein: CASRPGQGVEAFF.

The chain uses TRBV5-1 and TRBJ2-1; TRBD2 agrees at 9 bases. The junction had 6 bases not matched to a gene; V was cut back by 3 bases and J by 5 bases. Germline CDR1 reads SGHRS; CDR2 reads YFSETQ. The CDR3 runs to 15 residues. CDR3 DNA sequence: TGCGCCAGCAGCTGGAGCGGGGGGACAAACAATGAGCAGTTCTTC. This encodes CASSWSGGTNNEQFF.

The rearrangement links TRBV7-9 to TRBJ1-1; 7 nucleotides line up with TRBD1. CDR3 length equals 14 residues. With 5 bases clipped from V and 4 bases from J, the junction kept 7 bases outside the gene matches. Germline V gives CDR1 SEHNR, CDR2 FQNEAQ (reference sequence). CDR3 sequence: CASSPRQGLTEAFF. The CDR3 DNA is TGTGCCAGCAGCCCCCGACAGGGACTCACTGAAGCTTTCTTT.

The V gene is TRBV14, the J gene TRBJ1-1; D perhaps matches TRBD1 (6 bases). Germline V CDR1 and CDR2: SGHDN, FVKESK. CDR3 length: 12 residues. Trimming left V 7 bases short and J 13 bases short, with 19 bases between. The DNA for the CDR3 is TGTGCCAGCACCGAAAGGGGAGTAGGGGGTTTCTTT. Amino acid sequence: CASTERGVGGFF. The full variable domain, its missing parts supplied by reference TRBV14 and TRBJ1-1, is EAGVTQFPSHSVIEKGQTVTLRCDPISGHDNLYWYRRVMGKEIKFLLHFVKESKQDESGMPNNRFLAERTGGTYSTLKVQPAELEDSGVYFCASTERGVGGFFGQGTRLTVV.

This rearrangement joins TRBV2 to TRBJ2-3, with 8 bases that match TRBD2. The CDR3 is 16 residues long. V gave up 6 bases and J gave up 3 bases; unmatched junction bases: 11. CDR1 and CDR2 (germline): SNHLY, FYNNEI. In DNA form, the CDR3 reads TGTGCCAGCAGGGGGGGCAAGTTAGCGGGGACAGATACGCAGTATTTT. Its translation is CASRGGKLAGTDTQYF.

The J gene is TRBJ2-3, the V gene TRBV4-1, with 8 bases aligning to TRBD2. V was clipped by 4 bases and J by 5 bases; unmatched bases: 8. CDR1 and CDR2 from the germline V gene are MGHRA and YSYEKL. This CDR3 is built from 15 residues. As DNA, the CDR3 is TGCGCCAGCAGCCTTTTCGGGAGGGCCGTAGATACGCAGTATTTT. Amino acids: CASSLFGRAVDTQYF.

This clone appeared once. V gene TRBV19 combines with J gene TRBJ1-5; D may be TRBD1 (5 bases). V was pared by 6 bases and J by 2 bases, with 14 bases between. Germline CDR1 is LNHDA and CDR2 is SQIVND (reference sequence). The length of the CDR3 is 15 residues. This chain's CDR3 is CASRRGEGGNQPQHF. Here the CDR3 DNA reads TGTGCCAGTAGACGCGGTGAAGGGGGCAATCAGCCCCAGCATTTT.

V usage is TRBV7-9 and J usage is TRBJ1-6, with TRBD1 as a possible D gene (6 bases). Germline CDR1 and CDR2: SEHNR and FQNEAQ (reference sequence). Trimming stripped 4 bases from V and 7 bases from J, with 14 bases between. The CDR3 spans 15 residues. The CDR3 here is CASSSWTAPNSPLHF. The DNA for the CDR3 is TGTGCCAGCAGCTCCTGGACAGCCCCAAATTCACCCCTCCACTTT.

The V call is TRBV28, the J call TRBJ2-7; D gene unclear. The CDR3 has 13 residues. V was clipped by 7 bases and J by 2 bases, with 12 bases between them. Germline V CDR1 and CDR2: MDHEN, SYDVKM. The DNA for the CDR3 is TGTGCCAGCATTAGTCTAACGACCTACGAGCAGTACTTC. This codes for CASISLTTYEQYF.

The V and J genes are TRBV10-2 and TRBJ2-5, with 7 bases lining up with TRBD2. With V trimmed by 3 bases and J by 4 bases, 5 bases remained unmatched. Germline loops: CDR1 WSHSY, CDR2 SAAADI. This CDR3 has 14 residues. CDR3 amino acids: CASSDGGKRETQYF. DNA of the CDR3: TGCGCCAGCAGTGACGGGGGGAAGCGAGAGACCCAGTACTTC.